This note documents a single T cell receptor beta chain sequence. The repertoire was sequenced with immunoSEQ multiplex PCR; TCRdb's copy has only in-frame clones and lacks some. The sample records roughly 570,000 clones, roughly 89% being singletons. Germline V lookup: CDR1 MNHEY, CDR2 SVGAGI. The CDR3 length is 15 residues. V was shortened by 5 bases and J by 4 bases, with 15 bases between the two germline ends. The entry originates in a study of blood T cell repertoires in COVID-19. As for the study in general: The United States, Italy and Spain supplied acute and convalescent COVID-19 samples.

Sequenced input: peripheral blood. This clonotype originated in a woman aged 45-59 years with COVID-19, enrolled during active disease. The J gene is TRBJ1-5, the V gene TRBV6-5; TRBD1 might be the D (6 bases). The CDR3 nucleotides read TGTGCCAGCAGTCCGCCGGGGGGGGCAAATCAGCCCCAGCATTTT. It translates to CASSPPGGANQPQHF.